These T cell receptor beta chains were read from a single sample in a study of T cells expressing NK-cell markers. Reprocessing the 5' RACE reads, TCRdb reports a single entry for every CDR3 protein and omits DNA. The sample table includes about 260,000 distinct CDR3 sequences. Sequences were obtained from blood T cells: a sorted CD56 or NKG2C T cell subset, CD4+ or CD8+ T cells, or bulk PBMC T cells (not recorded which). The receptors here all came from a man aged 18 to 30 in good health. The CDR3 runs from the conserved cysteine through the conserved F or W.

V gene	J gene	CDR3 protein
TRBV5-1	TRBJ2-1	CASSYRPRQGTLGNNEQFF
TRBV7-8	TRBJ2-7	CASSLGRRQGPYEQYF
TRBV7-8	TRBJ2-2	CASSSSGPRGQEELFF
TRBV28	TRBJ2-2	CASSLFGGAVTGELFF
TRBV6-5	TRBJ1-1	CASSYSGASRGEAFF
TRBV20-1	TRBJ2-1	CSAGGLPRFDEQFF
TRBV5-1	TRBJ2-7	CASSGNSNVYEQYF
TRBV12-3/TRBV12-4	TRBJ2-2	CASSLTATGELFF
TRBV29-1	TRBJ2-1	CSSGIQGSTRKFF
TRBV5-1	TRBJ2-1	CASSSNPGGYNEQFF
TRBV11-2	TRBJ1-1	CASSLDLQGQAFF
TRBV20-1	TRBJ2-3	CSARDLTSGRPDTQYF
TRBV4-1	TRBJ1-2	CASSHRKGNGYTF
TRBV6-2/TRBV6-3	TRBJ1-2	CASSYWEGAKGGRGYTF
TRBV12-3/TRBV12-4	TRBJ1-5	CASSLITGTGAAQPQHF
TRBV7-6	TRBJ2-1	CASSSGLVYNEQFF
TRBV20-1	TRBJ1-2	CSARDSTHTNYGYTF
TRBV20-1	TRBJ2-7	CSASHRDSYEQYF
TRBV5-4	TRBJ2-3	CASSLALAARTDTQYF
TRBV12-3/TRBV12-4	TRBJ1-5	CASNLGVLGQPQHF
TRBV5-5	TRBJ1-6	CASSGRLGSPLHF
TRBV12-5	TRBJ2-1	CASGLVDSEQFF
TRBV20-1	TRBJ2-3	CSAPLAGDSYTQYF